This entry concerns a single T cell receptor (beta chain). The antigen is undetermined. This sample was included in a study of T cell responses to AZD1222 COVID-19 vaccine. Study-level results: Sampling captured repertoires only after the peak T cell response. Only six people who got AZD1222 tested seropositive at baseline. Clonal diversity may have been underestimated in mostly white British donors. Nearly half of spike-specific TCRs reportedly target unmutated variant regions.

CDR1 KGHSH and CDR2 LQKENI come from the germline V gene. Trimming pared 3 bases from V and 1 base from J, leaving 9 bases between. The CDR3 has 14 residues. The assay was immunoSEQ multiplex PCR, and TCRdb's table has in-frame clones only and misses some. The sample has some 150,000 clones, over 85% seen once. The sequence was collected from an adult in good health. V gene TRBV18 combines with J gene TRBJ1-1; D is possibly TRBD1 (6 bases). Sequencing was performed on peripheral blood, taken on day 0 of AZD1222 vaccination. CDR3 DNA sequence: TGTGCCAGCTCACCGGCGACAGGGAACACTGAAGCTTTCTTT. The encoded protein is CASSPATGNTEAFF.